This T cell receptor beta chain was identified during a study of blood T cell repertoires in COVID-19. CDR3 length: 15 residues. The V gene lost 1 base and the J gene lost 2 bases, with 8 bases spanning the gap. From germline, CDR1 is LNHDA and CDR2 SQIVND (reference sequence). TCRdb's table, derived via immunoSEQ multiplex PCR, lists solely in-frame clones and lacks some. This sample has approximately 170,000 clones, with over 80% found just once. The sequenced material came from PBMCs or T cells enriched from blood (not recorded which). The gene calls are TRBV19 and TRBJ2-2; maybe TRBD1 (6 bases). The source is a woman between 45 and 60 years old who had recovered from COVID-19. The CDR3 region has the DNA TGTGCCAGTAGTATAGCAGGGGCCAACACCGGGGAGCTGTTTTTT. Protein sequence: CASSIAGANTGELFF. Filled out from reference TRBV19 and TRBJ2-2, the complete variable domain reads DGGITQSPKYLFRKEGQNVTLSCEQNLNHDAMYWYRQDPGQGLRLIYYSQIVNDFQKGDIAEGYSVSREKKESFPLTVTSAQKNPTAFYLCASSIAGANTGELFFGEGSRLTVL.